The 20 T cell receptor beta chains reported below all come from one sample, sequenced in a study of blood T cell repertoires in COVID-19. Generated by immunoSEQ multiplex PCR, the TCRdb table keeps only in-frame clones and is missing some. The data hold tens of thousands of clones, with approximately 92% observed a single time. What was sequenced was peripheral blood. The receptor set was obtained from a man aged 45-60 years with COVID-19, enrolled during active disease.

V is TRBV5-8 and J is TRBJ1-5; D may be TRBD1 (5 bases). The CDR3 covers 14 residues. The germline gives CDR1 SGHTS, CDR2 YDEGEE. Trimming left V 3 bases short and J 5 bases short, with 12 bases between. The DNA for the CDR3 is TGTGCCAGCAGCTGGATGGGGGGGGATCAGCCCCAGCATTTT. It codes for CASSWMGGDQPQHF. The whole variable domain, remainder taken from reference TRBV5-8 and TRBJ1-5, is EAGVTQSPTHLIKTRGQQATLRCSPISGHTSVYWYQQALGLGLQFLLWYDEGEERNRGNFPPRFSGRQFPNYSSELNVNALELEDSALYLCASSWMGGDQPQHFGDGTRLSIL.

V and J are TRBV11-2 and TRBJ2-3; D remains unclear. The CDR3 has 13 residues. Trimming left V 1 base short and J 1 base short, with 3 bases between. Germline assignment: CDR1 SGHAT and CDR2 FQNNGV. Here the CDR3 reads CASSLGGTDTQYF. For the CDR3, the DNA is TGTGCCAGCAGCTTAGGCGGCACAGATACGCAGTATTTT.

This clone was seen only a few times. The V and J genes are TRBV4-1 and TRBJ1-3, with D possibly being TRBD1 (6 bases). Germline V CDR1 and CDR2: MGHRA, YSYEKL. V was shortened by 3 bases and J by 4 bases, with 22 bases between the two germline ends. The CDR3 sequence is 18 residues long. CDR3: CASSQGVLRRGRGNTIYF. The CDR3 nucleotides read TGCGCCAGCAGCCAGGGGGTACTGCGCAGGGGTAGGGGAAACACCATATATTTT.

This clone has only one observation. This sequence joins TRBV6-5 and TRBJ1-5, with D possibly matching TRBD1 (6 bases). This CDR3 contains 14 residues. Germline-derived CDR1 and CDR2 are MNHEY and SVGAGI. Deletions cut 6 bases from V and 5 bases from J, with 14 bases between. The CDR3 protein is CASRIAQGHQPQHF. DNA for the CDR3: TGTGCCAGCAGGATCGCTCAGGGGCATCAGCCCCAGCATTTT.

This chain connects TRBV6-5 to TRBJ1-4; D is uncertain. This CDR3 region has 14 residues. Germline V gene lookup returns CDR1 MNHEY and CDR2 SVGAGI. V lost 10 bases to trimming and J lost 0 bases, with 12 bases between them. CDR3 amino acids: CATSPHSTNEKLFF. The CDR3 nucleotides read TGTGCCACCAGCCCCCACTCAACTAATGAAAAACTGTTTTTT.

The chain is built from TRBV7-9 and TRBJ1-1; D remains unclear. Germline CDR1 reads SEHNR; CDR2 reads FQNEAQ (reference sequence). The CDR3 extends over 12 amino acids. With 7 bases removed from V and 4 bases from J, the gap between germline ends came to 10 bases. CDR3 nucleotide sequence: TGTGCCAGCACCCCGGGGTTCACTGAAGCTTTCTTT. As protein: CASTPGFTEAFF.

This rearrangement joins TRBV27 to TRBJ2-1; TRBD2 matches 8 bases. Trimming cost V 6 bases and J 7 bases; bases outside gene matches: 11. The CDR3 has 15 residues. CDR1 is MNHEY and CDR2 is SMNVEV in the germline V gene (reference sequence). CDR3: CASSPTSASGNEQFF. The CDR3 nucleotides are TGTGCCAGCAGCCCTACGTCGGCTAGCGGGAATGAGCAGTTCTTC.

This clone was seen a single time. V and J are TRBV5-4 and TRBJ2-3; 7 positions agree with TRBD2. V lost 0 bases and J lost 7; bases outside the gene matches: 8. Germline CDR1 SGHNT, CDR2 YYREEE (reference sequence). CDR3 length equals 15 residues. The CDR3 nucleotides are TGTGCCAGCAGCTTGGTCCGGGGGGAGACGTATACGCAGTATTTT. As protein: CASSLVRGETYTQYF.

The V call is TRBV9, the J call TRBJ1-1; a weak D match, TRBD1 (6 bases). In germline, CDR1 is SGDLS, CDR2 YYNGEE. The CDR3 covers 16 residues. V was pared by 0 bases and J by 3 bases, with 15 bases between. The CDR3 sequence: CASSVGGTLGDTEAFF. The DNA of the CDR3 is TGTGCCAGCAGCGTAGGAGGGACACTTGGTGACACTGAAGCTTTCTTT.

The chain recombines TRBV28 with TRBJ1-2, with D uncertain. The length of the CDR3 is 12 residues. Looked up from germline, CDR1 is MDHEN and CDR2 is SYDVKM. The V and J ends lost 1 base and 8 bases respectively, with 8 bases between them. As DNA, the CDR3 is TGTGCCAGCAGTTTATCGATCCAGGGCTACACCTTC. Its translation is CASSLSIQGYTF.

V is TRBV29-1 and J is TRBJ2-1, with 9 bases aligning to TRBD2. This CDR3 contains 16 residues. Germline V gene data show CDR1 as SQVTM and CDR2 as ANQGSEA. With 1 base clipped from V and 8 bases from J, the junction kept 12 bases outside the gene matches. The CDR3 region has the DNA TGCAGCGTTGAAGGGGGTTCGAGCGGGAGGTGGTATGAGCAGTTCTTC. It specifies CSVEGGSSGRWYEQFF.

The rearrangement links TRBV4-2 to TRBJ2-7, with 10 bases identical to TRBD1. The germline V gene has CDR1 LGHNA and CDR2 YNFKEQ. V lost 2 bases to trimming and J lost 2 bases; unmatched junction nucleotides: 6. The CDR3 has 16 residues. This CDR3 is CASSQPGTGVAYEQYF. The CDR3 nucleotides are TGTGCCAGCAGCCAACCCGGGACAGGGGTGGCCTACGAGCAGTACTTC.

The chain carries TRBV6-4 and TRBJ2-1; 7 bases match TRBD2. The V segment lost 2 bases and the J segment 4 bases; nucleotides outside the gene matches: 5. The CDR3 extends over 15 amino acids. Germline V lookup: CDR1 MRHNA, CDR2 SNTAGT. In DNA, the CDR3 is TGTGCCAGCAGTGACGGGGCGGGAGCGTACAATGAGCAGTTCTTC. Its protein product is CASSDGAGAYNEQFF.

CDR3: CASSFGLLDQNQPQHF. In DNA form, the CDR3 reads TGTGCCAGCAGCTTCGGACTACTGGACCAAAATCAGCCCCAGCATTTT. The genes are TRBV11-1 and TRBJ1-5, with unresolved D. The germline V gene encodes CDR1 SGHAT and CDR2 FQDESV (reference sequence). This CDR3 spans 16 amino acids. V shed 3 bases and J shed 4 bases, with 16 bases lying between them.

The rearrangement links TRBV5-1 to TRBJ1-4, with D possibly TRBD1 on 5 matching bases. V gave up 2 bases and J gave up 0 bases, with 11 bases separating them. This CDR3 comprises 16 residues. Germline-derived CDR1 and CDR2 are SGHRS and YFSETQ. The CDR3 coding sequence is TGCGCCAGCAGCTTACAGGCTTCCGCAACTAATGAAAAACTGTTTTTT. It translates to CASSLQASATNEKLFF. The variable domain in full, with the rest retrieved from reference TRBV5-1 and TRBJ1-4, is KAGVTQTPRYLIKTRGQQVTLSCSPISGHRSVSWYQQTPGQGLQFLFEYFSETQRNKGNFPGRFSGRQFSNSRSEMNVSTLELGDSALYLCASSLQASATNEKLFFGSGTQLSVL.

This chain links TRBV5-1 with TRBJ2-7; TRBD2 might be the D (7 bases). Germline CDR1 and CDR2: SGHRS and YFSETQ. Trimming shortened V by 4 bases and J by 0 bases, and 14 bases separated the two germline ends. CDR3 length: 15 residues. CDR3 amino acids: CASSSRGGVSYEQYF. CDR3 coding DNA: TGCGCCAGCAGCAGCAGGGGAGGGGTCTCCTACGAGCAGTACTTC.

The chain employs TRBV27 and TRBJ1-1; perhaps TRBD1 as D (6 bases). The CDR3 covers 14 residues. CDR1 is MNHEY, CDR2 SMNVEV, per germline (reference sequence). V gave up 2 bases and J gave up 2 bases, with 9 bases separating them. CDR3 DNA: TGTGCCAGCAGTTTAGCTGGGGGCAACACTGAAGCTTTCTTT. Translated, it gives CASSLAGGNTEAFF.

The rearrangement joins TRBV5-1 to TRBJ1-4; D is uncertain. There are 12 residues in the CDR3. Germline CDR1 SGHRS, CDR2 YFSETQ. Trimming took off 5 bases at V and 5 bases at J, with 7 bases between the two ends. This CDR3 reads CASSEGNEKLFF. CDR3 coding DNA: TGCGCCAGCAGTGAGGGAAATGAAAAACTGTTTTTT. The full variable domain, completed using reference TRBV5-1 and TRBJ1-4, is KAGVTQTPRYLIKTRGQQVTLSCSPISGHRSVSWYQQTPGQGLQFLFEYFSETQRNKGNFPGRFSGRQFSNSRSEMNVSTLELGDSALYLCASSEGNEKLFFGSGTQLSVL.

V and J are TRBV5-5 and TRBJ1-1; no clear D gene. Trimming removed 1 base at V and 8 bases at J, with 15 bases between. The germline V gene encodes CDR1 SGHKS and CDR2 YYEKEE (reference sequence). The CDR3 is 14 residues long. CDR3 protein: CASSLSGLGFEAFF. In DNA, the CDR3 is TGTGCCAGCAGCTTGAGCGGTCTCGGATTCGAAGCTTTCTTT.

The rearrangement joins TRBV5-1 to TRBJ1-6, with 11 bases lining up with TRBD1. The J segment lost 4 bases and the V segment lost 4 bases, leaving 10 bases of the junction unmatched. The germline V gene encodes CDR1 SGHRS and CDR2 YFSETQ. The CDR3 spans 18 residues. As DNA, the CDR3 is TGCGCCAGCAGCATCGGACAGGGGGCCCTACGTTATAATTCACCCCTCCACTTT. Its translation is CASSIGQGALRYNSPLHF. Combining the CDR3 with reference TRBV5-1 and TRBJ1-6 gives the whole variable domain KAGVTQTPRYLIKTRGQQVTLSCSPISGHRSVSWYQQTPGQGLQFLFEYFSETQRNKGNFPGRFSGRQFSNSRSEMNVSTLELGDSALYLCASSIGQGALRYNSPLHFGNGTRLTVT.